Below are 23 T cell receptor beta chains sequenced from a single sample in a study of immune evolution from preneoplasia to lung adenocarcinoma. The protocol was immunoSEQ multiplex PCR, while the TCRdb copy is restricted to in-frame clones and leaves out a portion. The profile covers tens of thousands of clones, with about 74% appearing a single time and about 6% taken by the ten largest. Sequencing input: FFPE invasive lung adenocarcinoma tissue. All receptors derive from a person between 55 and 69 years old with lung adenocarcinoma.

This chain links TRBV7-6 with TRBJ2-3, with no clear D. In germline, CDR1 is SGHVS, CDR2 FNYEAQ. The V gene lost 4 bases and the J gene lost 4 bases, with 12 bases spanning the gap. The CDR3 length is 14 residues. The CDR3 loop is CASSSRSSSDTQYF. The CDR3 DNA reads TGTGCCAGCAGCTCCCGGTCCTCTTCAGATACGCAGTATTTT.

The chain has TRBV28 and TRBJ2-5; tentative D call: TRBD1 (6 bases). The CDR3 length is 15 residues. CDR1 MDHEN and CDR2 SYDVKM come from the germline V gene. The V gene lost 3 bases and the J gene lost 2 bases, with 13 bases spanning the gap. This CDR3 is CASSLPNRDQETQYF. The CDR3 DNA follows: TGTGCCAGCAGTTTGCCCAACAGGGATCAAGAGACCCAGTACTTC.

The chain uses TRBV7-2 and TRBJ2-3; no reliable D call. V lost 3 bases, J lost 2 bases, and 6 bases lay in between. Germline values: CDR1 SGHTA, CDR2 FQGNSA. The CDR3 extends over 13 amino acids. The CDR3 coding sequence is TGTGCCAGCAGCTTTAGCCTCACAGATACGCAGTATTTT. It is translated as CASSFSLTDTQYF.

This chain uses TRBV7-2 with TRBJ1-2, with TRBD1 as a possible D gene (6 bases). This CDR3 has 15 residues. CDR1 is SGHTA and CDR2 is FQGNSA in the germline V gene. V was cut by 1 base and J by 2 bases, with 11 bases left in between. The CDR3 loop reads CASSLVGGPNYGYTF. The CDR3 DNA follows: TGTGCCAGCAGCTTAGTGGGGGGGCCAAACTATGGCTACACCTTC.

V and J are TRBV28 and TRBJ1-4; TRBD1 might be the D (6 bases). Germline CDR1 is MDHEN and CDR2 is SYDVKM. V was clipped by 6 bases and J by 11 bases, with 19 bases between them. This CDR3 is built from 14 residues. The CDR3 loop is CASSRDISRGKLFF. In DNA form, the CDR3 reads TGTGCCAGCAGCAGGGACATTTCACGGGGGAAACTGTTTTTT.

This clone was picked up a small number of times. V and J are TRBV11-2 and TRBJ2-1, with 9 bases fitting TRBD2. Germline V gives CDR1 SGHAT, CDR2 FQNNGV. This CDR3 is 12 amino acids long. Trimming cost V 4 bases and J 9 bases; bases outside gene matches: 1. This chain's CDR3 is CASSSREGEQFF. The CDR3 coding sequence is TGTGCCAGCAGCTCGCGGGAGGGTGAGCAGTTCTTC.

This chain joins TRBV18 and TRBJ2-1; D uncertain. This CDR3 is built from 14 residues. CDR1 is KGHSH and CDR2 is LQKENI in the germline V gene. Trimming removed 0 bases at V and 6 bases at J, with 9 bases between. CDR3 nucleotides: TGTGCCAGCTCACCACCTAGTGTGTTCAATGAGCAGTTCTTC. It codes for CASSPPSVFNEQFF.

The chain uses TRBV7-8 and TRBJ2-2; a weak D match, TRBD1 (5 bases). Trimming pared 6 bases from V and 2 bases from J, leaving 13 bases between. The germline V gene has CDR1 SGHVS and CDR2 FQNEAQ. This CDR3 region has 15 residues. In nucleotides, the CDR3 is TGTGCCAGCAGTTTCATTCAGGGAAACACCGGGGAGCTGTTTTTT. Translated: CASSFIQGNTGELFF.

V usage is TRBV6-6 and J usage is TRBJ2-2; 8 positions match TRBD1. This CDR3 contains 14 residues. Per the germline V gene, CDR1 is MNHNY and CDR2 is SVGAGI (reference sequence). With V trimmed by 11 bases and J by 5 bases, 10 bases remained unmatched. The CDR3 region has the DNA TGTGCCGGACAGGGTGGCCTGGGAACCGGGGAGCTGTTTTTT. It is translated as CAGQGGLGTGELFF.

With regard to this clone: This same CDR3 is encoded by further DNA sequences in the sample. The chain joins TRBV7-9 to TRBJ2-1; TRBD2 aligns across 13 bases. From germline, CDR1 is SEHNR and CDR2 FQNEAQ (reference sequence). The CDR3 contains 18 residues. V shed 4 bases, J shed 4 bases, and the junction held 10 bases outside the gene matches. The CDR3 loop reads CASSSGLAGAQGYNEQFF. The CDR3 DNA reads TGTGCCAGCAGCTCCGGACTAGCGGGGGCTCAGGGGTACAATGAGCAGTTCTTC.

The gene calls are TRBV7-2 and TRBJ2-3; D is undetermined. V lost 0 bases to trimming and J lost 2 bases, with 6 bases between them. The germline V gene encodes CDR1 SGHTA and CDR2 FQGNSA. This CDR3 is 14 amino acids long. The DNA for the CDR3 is TGTGCCAGCAGCTTAGCTGGGAACACAGATACGCAGTATTTT. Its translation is CASSLAGNTDTQYF.

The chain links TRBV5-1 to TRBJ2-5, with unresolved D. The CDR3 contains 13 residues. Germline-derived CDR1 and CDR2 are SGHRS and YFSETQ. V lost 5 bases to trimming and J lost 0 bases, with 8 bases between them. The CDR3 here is CASSFLYQETQYF. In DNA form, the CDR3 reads TGCGCCAGCAGTTTCCTGTACCAAGAGACCCAGTACTTC.

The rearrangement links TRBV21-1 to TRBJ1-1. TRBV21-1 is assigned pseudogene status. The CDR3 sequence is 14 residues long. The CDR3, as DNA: TGTGCCAGCAGCAAAAGCAAACCGCACTGGGGGGCTTTCTTT. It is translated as CASSKSKPHWGAFF.

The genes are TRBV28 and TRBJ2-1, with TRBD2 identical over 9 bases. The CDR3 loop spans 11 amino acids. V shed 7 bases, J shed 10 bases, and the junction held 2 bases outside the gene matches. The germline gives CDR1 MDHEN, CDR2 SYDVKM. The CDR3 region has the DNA TGTGCCAGCATCCTAGCGGGGGAGCAGTTCTTC. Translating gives CASILAGEQFF.

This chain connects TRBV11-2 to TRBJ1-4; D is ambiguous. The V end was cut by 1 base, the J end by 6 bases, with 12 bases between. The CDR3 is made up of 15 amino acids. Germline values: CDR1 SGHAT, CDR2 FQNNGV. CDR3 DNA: TGTGCCAGCAGCTTAGCCCCACAACCGGATGAAAAACTGTTTTTT. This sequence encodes CASSLAPQPDEKLFF.

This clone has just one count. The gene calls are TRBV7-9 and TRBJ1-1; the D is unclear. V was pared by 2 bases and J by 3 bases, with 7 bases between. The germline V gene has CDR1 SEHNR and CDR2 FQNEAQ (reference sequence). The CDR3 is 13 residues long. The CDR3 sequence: CASSLSVDTEAFF. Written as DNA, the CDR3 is TGTGCCAGCAGCTTATCGGTCGACACTGAAGCTTTCTTT.

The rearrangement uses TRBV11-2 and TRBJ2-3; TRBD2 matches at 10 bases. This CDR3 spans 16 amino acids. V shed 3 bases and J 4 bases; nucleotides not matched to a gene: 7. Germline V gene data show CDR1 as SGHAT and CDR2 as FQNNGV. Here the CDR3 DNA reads TGTGCCAGCAGCTTTTTAGCGGGAGGCGGCGCAGATACGCAGTATTTT. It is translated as CASSFLAGGGADTQYF.

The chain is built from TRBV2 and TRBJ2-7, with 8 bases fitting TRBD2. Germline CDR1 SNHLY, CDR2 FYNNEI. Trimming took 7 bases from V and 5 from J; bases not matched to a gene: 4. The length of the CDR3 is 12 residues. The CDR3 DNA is TGTGCCAGCAAGCGGACTAGCAACGAGCAGTACTTC. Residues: CASKRTSNEQYF.

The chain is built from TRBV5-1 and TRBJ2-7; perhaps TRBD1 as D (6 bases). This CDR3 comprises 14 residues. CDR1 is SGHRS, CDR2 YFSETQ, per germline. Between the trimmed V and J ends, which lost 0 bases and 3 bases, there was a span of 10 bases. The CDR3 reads CASSLVGTIYEQYF. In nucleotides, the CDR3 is TGCGCCAGCAGCTTGGTCGGGACAATCTACGAGCAGTACTTC.

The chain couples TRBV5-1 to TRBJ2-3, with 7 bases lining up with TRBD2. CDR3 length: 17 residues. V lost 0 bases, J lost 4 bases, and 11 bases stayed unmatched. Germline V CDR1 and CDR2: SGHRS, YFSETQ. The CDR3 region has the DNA TGCGCCAGCAGCTTGGCCCCCAGGGCGGGAGTAGCAGATACGCAGTATTTT. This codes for CASSLAPRAGVADTQYF.

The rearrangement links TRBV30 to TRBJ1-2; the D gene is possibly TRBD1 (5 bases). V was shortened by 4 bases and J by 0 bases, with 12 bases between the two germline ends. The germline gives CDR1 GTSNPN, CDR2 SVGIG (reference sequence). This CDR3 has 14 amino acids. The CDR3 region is CAWTGPPSNYGYTF. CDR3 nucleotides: TGTGCCTGGACAGGGCCCCCATCTAACTATGGCTACACCTTC.

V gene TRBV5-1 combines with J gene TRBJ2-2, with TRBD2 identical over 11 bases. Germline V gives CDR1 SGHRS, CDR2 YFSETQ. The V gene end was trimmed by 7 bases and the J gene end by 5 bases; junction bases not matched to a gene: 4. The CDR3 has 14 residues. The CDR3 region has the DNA TGCGCCAGCGTGGGACTAGCGGCTACCGGGGAGCTGTTTTTT. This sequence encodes CASVGLAATGELFF.

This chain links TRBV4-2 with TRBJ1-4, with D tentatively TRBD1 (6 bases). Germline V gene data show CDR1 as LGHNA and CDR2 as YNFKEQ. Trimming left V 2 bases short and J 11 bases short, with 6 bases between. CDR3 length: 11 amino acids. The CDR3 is CASSQQGKLFF. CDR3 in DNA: TGTGCCAGCAGCCAACAGGGGAAACTGTTTTTT.